This TCR beta chain is from a study of CXCR3-negative and CXCR3-positive naive CD8 T cells. 5' RACE that incorporated UMI labels was used to prepare the TRB cDNA libraries. No DNA is given; TCRdb re-called the 5' RACE reads and lists each CDR3 protein once. Recorded for this sample: approximately 100,000 distinct CDR3 sequences. Study-level results: The study found more hydrophobic TRB CDR3s in CXCR3-positive naive cells than in CXCR3-negative naive cells. Similar TRBV-TRBJ gene usage was seen in naive CXCR3-negative and CXCR3-positive cells, but not in memory cells. Cryopreserved PBMCs had partly decreased CXCR3 expression; fresh PBMCs were used in most assays. Both naive subsets had comparably high diversity; memory CD8+ cells much lower.

Details on this clonotype: The target antigen is unknown.

Phenotypically, naive CD8+ T cells corresponded to CD45RO-CCR7+CD27+CD95-. Germline loops: CDR1 MDHEN, CDR2 SYDVKM. The CDR3 sequence is 15 residues long. The chain recombines TRBV28 with TRBJ2-1; absent DNA, TCRdb's TRBD1 call cannot be checked. The sample was naive CXCR3+ CD8+ T cells from blood. Subset reported: CD45RO-CCR7+CD27+CD95- naive CD8+ T cells expressing CXCR3 (TNR3+). The receptor's source is a human donor in good health. Some clones in this sample may be carry-over from other donors' samples. CDR3 residues: CASSLFTGAAYEQFF.